The rows below give T cell receptor beta chains drawn from one sample of a study of T cells after yellow fever vaccination. TCRdb passed the 5' RACE reads through MiXCR, listing each CDR3 protein once. This table holds about 320,000 distinct CDR3 sequences, around a tenth found once. The sequencing here drew on CD4+ T cells sorted from PBMCs, taken 45 days after the yellow fever booster vaccination. These receptors were collected from a man younger than 35 who received the YFV17D yellow fever vaccine. CDR3s leave out the opening cysteine and the closing phenylalanine or tryptophan. Fields, in order: CDR3 length, J gene, V gene, CDR3 protein.

length: 17
J: TRBJ2-2
V: TRBV3-1
CDR3: ASSQFSGGALSKAGELF

length: 13
J: TRBJ1-5
V: TRBV10-3
CDR3: AISESRDANQPQH

length: 13
J: TRBJ2-5
V: TRBV20-1
CDR3: SARDRLRGQATQY

length: 11
J: TRBJ2-1
V: TRBV5-1
CDR3: ASSPGPVNEQF

length: 11
J: TRBJ2-1
V: TRBV29-1
CDR3: SVFVEVWDEQF

length: 14
J: TRBJ1-4
V: TRBV25-1
CDR3: ASRDQRGGWGEKLF

length: 12
J: TRBJ2-3
V: TRBV2
CDR3: ASSPLTSADTQY

length: 16
J: TRBJ2-1
V: TRBV7-2
CDR3: ASSLAGTSGGAWNEQF

length: 9
J: TRBJ1-1
V: TRBV2
CDR3: ASSSKSEAF

length: 15
J: TRBJ1-1
V: TRBV4-3
CDR3: ASSQDRGQDLNTEAF

length: 11
J: TRBJ2-7
V: TRBV10-3
CDR3: AIREGQRGEQY

length: 13
J: TRBJ2-2
V: TRBV5-1
CDR3: ASSLRAGNTGELF

length: 15
J: TRBJ1-5
V: TRBV7-9
CDR3: ASSLEGRGIANQPQH

length: 15
J: TRBJ2-1
V: TRBV3-1
CDR3: ASSQETAGGPYNEQF

length: 13
J: TRBJ2-7
V: TRBV6-2/TRBV6-3
CDR3: ASSKEGGLTYEQY

length: 12
J: TRBJ2-2
V: TRBV6-2/TRBV6-3
CDR3: ASLARRTTGELF

length: 14
J: TRBJ2-5
V: TRBV14
CDR3: ASSQGTGTGGETQY

length: 14
J: TRBJ2-3
V: TRBV7-2
CDR3: ASSLENPGSTDTQY

length: 12
J: TRBJ2-5
V: TRBV24-1
CDR3: ATSESGTEETQY

length: 11
J: TRBJ2-1
V: TRBV12-3/TRBV12-4
CDR3: ASSPRDFNEQF

length: 14
J: TRBJ2-2
V: TRBV9
CDR3: ASSPQPGLAVGELF

length: 13
J: TRBJ2-5
V: TRBV7-3
CDR3: ASSSYGQAGETQY

length: 12
J: TRBJ2-3
V: TRBV7-8
CDR3: AIQAEAFPDTQY

length: 11
J: TRBJ2-3
V: TRBV6-2/TRBV6-3
CDR3: ASSRRGMDTQY

length: 12
J: TRBJ1-1
V: TRBV11-1
CDR3: ASSQFQVHTEAF

length: 11
J: TRBJ2-5
V: TRBV7-8
CDR3: ASSWKRVETQY

length: 14
J: TRBJ1-3
V: TRBV7-9
CDR3: ASSPLWGDSGNTIY

length: 13
J: TRBJ2-5
V: TRBV19
CDR3: ASRNLLGGLETQY

length: 12
J: TRBJ2-7
V: TRBV4-2
CDR3: ASSHPLSPGEQY

length: 14
J: TRBJ2-1
V: TRBV20-1
CDR3: SARDSVLGGRGEQF

length: 14
J: TRBJ1-2
V: TRBV5-1
CDR3: ASSFQAQTDNYGYT

length: 12
J: TRBJ2-5
V: TRBV20-1
CDR3: SARTSGGQETQY

length: 13
J: TRBJ1-6
V: TRBV9
CDR3: ASSGAPTPGSPLH

length: 13
J: TRBJ1-1
V: TRBV10-3
CDR3: AISAPGQGKTEAF

length: 14
J: TRBJ2-5
V: TRBV4-1
CDR3: ASSQGSAGDQETQY

length: 11
J: TRBJ1-1
V: TRBV7-9
CDR3: ASSYGGGSEAF

length: 15
J: TRBJ2-3
V: TRBV7-2
CDR3: ASSREGGGAAPDTQY

length: 12
J: TRBJ2-1
V: TRBV10-3
CDR3: AISESSDAREQF

length: 15
J: TRBJ2-5
V: TRBV2
CDR3: ASRSPSGGGGSETQY

length: 13
J: TRBJ2-3
V: TRBV12-3/TRBV12-4
CDR3: ASSRSSEYTDTQY

length: 12
J: TRBJ1-2
V: TRBV12-3/TRBV12-4
CDR3: ASSFARGPYGYT

length: 12
J: TRBJ1-2
V: TRBV19
CDR3: ASRATGFDYGYT